This T cell receptor beta chain was sequenced for a study of blood T cell repertoires in COVID-19. Study-level information: Samples representing acute and convalescent COVID-19 were sourced from the United States, Italy and Spain. PBMCs, B-cell-depleted T cells, or T cells were the source of the cDNA or gDNA that made up the material.

Authors' processing steps: How many nucleated cells were present was estimated from reference gene primer amplification. Repertoires were generated with immunoSEQ multiplex PCR, while TCRdb's copy carries only in-frame clones and drops some. That table is the source of V, J and clone size, and D and trimming were worked out from the DNA. The data contain about 240,000 clones, around 81% of them singletons. There are a few counts of this clone. Within the sample, other DNA sequences also encode this same CDR3. While infection was still active, Seattle patients were enrolled and then followed longitudinally. There are 15 residues in the CDR3. Germline CDR1 and CDR2: SGHVS and FNYEAQ. The J segment lost 2 bases and the V segment lost 4 bases, leaving 3 bases of the junction unmatched.

The specimen sequenced was peripheral blood. The chain uses TRBV7-6 and TRBJ2-7; 12 nucleotides line up with TRBD1. The TCR comes from a woman older than 75 with COVID-19, enrolled during active disease. CDR3 sequence reads: CASSYGTGGTYEQYF. The DNA for the CDR3 is TGTGCCAGCAGCTATGGGACAGGGGGCACCTACGAGCAGTACTTC.